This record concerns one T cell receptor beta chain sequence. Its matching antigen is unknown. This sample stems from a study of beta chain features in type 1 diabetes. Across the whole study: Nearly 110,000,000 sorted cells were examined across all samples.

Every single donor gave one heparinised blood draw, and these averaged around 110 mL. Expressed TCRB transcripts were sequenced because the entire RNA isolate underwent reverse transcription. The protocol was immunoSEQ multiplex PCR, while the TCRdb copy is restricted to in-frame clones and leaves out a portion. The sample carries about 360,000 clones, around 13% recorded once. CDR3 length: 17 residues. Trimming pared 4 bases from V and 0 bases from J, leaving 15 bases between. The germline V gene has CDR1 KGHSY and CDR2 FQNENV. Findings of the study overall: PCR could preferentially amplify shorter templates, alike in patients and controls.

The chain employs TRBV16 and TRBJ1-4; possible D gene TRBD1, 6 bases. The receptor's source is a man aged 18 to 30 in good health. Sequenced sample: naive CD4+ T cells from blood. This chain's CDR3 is CASSRLDRSATNEKLFF. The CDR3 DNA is TGTGCCAGCAGCCGACTGGACAGAAGTGCAACTAATGAAAAACTGTTTTTT.